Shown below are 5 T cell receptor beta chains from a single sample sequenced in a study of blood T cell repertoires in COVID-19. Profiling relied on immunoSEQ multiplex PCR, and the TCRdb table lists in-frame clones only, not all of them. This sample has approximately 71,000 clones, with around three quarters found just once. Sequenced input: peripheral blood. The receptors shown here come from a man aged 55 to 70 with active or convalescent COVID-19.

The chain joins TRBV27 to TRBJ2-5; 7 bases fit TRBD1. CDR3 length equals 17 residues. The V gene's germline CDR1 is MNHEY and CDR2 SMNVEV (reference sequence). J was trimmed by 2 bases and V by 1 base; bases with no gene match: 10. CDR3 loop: CASSLFQTGSQQETQYF. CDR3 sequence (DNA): TGTGCCAGCAGTTTATTCCAGACAGGGAGCCAACAAGAGACCCAGTACTTC.

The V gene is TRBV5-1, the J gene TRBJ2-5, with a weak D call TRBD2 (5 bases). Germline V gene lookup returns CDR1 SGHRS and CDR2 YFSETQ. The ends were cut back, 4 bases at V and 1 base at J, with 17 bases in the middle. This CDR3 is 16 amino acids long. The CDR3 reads CASSPGIHPPQETQYF. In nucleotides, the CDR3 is TGCGCCAGCAGCCCGGGGATCCATCCACCCCAAGAGACCCAGTACTTC.

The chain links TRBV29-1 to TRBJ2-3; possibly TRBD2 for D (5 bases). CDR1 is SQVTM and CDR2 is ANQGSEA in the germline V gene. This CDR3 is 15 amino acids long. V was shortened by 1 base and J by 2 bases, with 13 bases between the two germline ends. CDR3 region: CSVEGHRGVTDTQYF. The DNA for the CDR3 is TGCAGCGTTGAAGGTCATCGGGGTGTCACAGATACGCAGTATTTT.

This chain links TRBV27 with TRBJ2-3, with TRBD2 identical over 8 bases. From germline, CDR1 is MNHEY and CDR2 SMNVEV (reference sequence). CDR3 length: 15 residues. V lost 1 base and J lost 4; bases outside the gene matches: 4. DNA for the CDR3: TGTGCCAGCAGTTTATTTGGGACTAGTTCAGATACGCAGTATTTT. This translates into CASSLFGTSSDTQYF.

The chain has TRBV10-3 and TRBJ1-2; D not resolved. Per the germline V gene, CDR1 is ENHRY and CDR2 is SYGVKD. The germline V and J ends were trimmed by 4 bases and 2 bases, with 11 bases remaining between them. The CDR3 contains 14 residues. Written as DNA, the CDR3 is TGTGCCATCAGTGGACCCGGGGAGAACTATGGCTACACCTTC. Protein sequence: CAISGPGENYGYTF.